This T cell receptor (beta chain) was retrieved from a study of regulatory T cells in long-lasting Graves disease. Study in general: Over-5-year antithyroid drug use with positive TSH receptor antibodies defined persistent Graves' disease in the study.

Time point reported: persistent/refractory GD, antithyroid drugs over 5 years with positive TRAb. Scientists built the TCR library using RNA that was extracted from PBMCs. Patients came through an endocrinology department, and that department was in Xi'an, China. Germline loops: CDR1 SGHNT, CDR2 YENEEA. This CDR3 has 15 residues. V was clipped by 1 base and J by 6 bases, with 12 bases between them. With regard to this clonotype: Its antigen is as yet unknown.

Building the TCR beta libraries relied on iRepertoire HTBI primers, and CDR3 regions underwent Arm-PCR. TCRdb reprocessed the multiplex PCR reads with MiXCR, giving one entry per CDR3 protein. The sample records 500,000 to 800,000 distinct CDR3 sequences, around 30% being singletons. Study-level findings and limits: TCR diversity was lower in persistent Graves' patients than in newly diagnosed ones.

The input for sequencing was peripheral blood mononuclear cells (PBMCs), taken when the disease was refractory, from a patient treated with antithyroid drugs. The genes are TRBV11-3 and TRBJ2-2, with D unclear. The clonotype was recovered from a female donor with Graves disease. CDR3 DNA sequence: TGTGCCAGCAGCTTAGGACGTACAACGCCCGGGGAGCTGTTTTTT. This codes for CASSLGRTTPGELFF.